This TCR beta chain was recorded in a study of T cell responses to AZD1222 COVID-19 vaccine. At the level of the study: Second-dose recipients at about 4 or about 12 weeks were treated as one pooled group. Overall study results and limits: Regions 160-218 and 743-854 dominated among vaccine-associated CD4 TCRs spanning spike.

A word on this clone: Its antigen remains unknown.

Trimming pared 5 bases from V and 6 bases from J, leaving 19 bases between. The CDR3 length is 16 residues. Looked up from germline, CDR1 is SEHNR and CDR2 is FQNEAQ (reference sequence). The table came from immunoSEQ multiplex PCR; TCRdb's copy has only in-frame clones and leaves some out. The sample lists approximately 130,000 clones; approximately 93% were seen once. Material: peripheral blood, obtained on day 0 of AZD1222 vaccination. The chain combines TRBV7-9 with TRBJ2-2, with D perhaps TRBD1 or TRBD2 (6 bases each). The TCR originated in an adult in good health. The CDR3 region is CASSTGFGSWAGELFF. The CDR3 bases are TGTGCCAGCAGCACAGGGTTCGGGAGTTGGGCCGGGGAGCTGTTTTTT.